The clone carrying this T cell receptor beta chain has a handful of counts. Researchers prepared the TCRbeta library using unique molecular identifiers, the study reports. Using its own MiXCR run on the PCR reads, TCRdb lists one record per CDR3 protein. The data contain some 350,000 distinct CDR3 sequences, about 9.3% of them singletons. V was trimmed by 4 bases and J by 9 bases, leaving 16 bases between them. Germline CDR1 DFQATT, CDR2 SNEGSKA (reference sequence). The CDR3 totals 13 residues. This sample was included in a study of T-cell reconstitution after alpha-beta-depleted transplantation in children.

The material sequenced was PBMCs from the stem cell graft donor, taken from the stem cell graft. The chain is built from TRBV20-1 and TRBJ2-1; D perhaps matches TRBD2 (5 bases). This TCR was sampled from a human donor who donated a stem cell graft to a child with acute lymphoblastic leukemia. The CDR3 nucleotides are TGCAGTGCTAACGAAGAGGGTGGCGGTGAGCAGTTCTTC. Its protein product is CSANEEGGGEQFF.